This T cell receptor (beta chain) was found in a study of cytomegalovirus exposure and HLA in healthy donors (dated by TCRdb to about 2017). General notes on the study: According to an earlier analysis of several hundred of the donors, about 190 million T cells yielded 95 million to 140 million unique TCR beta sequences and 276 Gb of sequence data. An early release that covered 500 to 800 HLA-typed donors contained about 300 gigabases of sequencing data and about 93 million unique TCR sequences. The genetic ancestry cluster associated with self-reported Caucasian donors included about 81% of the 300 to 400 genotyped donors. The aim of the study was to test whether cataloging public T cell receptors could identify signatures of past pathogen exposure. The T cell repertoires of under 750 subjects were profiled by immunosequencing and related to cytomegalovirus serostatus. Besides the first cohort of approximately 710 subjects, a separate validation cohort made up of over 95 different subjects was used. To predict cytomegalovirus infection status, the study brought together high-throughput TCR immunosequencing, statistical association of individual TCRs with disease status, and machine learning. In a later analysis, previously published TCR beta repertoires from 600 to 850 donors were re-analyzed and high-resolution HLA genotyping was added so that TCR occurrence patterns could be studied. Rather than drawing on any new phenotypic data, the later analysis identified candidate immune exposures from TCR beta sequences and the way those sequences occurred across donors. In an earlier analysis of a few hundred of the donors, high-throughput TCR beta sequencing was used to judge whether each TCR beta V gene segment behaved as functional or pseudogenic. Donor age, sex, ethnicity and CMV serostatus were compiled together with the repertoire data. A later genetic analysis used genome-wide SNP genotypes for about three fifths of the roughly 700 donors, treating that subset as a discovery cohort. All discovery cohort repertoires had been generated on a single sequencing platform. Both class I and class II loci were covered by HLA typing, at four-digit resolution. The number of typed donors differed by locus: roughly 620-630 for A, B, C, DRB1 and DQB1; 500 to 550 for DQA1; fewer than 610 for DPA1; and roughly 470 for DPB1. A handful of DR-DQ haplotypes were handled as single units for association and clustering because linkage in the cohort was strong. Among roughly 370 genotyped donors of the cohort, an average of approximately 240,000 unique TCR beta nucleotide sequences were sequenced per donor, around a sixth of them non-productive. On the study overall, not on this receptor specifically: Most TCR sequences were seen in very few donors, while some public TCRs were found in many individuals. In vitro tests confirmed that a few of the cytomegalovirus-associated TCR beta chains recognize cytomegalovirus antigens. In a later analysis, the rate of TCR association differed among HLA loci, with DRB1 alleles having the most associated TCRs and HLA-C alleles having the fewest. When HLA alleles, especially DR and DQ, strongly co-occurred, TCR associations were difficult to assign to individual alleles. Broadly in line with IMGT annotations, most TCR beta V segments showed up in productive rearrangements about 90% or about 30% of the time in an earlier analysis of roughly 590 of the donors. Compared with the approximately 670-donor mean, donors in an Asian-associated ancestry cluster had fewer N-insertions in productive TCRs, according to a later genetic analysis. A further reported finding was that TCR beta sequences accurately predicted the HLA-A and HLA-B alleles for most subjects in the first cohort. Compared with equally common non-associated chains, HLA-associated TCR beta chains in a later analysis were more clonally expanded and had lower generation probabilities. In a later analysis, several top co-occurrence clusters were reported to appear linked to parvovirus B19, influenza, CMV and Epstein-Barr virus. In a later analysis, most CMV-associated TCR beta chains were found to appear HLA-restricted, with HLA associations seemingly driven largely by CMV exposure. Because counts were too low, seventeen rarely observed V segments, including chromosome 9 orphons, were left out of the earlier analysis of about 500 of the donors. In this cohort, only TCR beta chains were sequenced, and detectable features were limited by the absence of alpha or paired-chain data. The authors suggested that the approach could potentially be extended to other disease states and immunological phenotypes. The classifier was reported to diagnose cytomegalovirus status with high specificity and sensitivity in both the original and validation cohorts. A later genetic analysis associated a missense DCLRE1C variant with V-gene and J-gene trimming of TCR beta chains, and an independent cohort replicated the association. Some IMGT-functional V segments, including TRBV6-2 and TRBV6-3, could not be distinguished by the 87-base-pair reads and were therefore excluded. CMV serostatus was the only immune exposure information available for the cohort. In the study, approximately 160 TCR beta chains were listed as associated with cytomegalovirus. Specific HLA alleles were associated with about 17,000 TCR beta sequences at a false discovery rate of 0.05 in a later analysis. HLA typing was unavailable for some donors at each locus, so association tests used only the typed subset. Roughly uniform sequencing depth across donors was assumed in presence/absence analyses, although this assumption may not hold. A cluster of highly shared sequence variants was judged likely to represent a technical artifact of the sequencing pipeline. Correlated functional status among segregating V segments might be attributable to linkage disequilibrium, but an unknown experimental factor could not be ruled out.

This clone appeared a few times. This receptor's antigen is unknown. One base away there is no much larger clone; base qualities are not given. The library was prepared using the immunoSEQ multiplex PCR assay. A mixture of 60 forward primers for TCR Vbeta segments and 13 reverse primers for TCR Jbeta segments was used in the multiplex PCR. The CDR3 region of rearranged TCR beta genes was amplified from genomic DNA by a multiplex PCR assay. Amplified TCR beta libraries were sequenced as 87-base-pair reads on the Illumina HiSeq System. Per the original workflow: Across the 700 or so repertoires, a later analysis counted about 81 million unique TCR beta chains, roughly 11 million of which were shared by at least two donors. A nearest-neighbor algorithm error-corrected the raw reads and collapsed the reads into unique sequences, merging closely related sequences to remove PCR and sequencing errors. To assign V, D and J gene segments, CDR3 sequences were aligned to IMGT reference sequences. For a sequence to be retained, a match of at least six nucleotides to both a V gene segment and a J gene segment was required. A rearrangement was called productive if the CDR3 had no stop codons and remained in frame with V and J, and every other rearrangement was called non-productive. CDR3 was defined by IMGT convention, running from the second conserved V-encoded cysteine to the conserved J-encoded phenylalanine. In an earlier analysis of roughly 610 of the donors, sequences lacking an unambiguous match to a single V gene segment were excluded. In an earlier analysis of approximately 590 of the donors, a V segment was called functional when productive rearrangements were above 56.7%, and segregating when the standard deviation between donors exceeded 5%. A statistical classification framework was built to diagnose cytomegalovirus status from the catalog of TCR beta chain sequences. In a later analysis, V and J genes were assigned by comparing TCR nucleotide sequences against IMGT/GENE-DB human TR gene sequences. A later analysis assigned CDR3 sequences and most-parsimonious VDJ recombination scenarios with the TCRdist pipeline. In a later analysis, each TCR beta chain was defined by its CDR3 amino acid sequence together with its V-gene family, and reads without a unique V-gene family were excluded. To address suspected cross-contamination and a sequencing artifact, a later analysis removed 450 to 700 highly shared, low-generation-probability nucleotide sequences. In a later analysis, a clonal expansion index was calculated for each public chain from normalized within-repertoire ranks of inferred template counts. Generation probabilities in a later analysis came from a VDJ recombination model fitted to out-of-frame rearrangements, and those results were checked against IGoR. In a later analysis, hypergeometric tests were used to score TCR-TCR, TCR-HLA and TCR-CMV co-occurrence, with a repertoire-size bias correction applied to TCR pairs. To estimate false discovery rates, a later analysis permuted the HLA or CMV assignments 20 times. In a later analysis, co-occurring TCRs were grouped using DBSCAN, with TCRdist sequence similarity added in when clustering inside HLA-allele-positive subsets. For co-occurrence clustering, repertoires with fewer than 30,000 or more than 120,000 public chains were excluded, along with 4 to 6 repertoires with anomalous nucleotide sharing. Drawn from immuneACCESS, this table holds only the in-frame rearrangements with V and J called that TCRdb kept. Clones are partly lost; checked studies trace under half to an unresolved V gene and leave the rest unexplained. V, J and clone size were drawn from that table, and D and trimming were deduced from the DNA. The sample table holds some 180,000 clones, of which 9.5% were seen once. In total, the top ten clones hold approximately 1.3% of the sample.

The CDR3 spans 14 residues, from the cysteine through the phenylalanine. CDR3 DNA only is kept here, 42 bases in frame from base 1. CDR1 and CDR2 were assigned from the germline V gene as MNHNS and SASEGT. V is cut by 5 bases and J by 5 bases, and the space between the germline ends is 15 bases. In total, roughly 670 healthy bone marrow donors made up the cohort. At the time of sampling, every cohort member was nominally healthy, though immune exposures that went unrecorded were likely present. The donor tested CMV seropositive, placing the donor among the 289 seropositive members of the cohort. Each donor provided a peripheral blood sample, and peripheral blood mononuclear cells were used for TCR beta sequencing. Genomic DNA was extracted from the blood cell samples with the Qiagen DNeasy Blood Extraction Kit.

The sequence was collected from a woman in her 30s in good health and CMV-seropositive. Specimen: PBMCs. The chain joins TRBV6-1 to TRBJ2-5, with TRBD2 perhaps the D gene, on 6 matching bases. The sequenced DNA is TGTGCCAGCAGTCTAACAGTACGGGGGGAGACCCAGTACTTC. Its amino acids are CASSLTVRGETQYF.